The 14 T cell receptor beta chains listed next were all sequenced from one sample in a study of blood T cells in healthy people across ages. The use of a sample-barcoded 5' primer and a J-beta primer mix characterized a second PCR of roughly 6 to 11 cycles. TCRdb reprocessed the 5' RACE reads with MiXCR, giving one entry per CDR3 protein. The sample has more than 650,000 distinct CDR3 sequences, 22% seen once. Input material: blood. The receptors stem from a man in his sixties or seventies in good health.

At least ten counts were recorded for this clonotype. The chain carries TRBV20-1 and TRBJ2-7; D remains unclear. The CDR3 consists of 12 residues. Trimming removed 2 bases at V and 6 bases at J, with 11 bases between. Germline V lookup: CDR1 DFQATT, CDR2 SNEGSKA (reference sequence). The CDR3, as DNA: TGCAGTGCTAGAATGCAGGTGTTCGAGCAGTACTTC. Protein: CSARMQVFEQYF.

This rearrangement joins TRBV12-3 or TRBV12-4 to TRBJ2-4, with D possibly matching TRBD1 (5 bases). The ends were cut back, 5 bases at V and 0 bases at J, with 17 bases in the middle. CDR3 length: 17 amino acids. CDR3 sequence (DNA): TGTGCCAGCAGTCCGAGTTGGGGCGAGCTAGCCAAAAACATTCAGTACTTC. This gives the protein CASSPSWGELAKNIQYF.

The rearrangement uses TRBV5-4 and TRBJ2-7, with 10 bases that match TRBD1. With the DNA end fitting TRBJ2-1 better, the J assignment may be wrong. The CDR3 consists of 16 residues. Germline V lookup: CDR1 SGHNT, CDR2 YYREEE (reference sequence). The CDR3 spells CASSSARDRGFNEQFF. CDR3 DNA: TGTGCCAGCAGCTCGGCCCGGGACAGGGGATTCAATGAGCAGTTCTTC.

The J gene is TRBJ2-3, the V gene TRBV20-1; D not certain. This CDR3 has 14 amino acids. V was trimmed by 0 bases and J by 2 bases, leaving 9 bases between them. Germline V gene lookup returns CDR1 DFQATT and CDR2 SNEGSKA (reference sequence). CDR3 region: CSARDPVSTDTQYF. As DNA, the CDR3 is TGCAGTGCTAGAGATCCGGTCTCCACAGATACGCAGTATTTT.

A few counts support this clonotype. The V call is TRBV20-1, the J call TRBJ2-1; 9 positions agree with TRBD2. The V and J ends lost 3 bases and 4 bases, in that order; junction bases with no gene match: 4. Germline V gene data show CDR1 as DFQATT and CDR2 as SNEGSKA (reference sequence). The CDR3 contains 14 residues. This CDR3 is CSARIAGEYNEQFF. CDR3 sequence (DNA): TGCAGTGCTAGGATAGCGGGAGAGTACAATGAGCAGTTCTTC.

The chain carries TRBV6-1 and TRBJ2-2; TRBD2 matches at 13 bases. Germline V gene lookup returns CDR1 MNHNS and CDR2 SASEGT. J was trimmed by 7 bases and V by 8 bases; bases with no gene match: 13. CDR3 length: 17 amino acids. The CDR3 sequence: CASGGLGLAGVGGELFF. DNA of the CDR3: TGTGCCAGCGGGGGGCTCGGACTAGCGGGAGTAGGCGGGGAGCTGTTTTTT.

This clonotype came up a few times. The rearrangement uses TRBV5-1 and TRBJ1-2; 8 bases are shared with TRBD1. Trimming cost V 4 bases and J 4 bases; bases outside gene matches: 12. The germline CDR1 and CDR2 sequences are SGHRS and YFSETQ. The CDR3 length is 16 residues. In DNA, the CDR3 is TGCGCCAGCAGCCCCGGCCTGGACAGGGTCGGCTATGGCTACACCTTC. Residues: CASSPGLDRVGYGYTF.

The chain recombines TRBV12-3 or TRBV12-4 with TRBJ2-2, with 7 bases matching TRBD2. Trimming removed 7 bases from V and 0 bases from J; junction bases left unmatched: 5. The CDR3 totals 15 residues. CDR3 nucleotide sequence: TGTGCCAGCAAAATAGGGACTACGAACACCGGGGAGCTGTTTTTT. As protein: CASKIGTTNTGELFF.

Ten or more counts support this clonotype. The DNA for the CDR3 is TGTGCCAGCACCATACAGGGGTCGGGCACAGATACGCAGTATTTT. Its translation is CASTIQGSGTDTQYF. The gene calls are TRBV27 and TRBJ2-3; 7 bases line up with TRBD1. J gave up 1 base and V 7 bases, and 8 bases lay outside the gene matches. Germline V lookup: CDR1 MNHEY, CDR2 SMNVEV (reference sequence). This CDR3 comprises 15 residues.

This clonotype came up a few times. The J gene is TRBJ2-1, the V gene TRBV27; D gene unclear. The CDR3 is made up of 13 amino acids. Germline V lookup: CDR1 MNHEY, CDR2 SMNVEV (reference sequence). Trimming left V 3 bases short and J 5 bases short, with 8 bases between. In DNA form, the CDR3 reads TGTGCCAGCAGTTTCGGCCCGGACAATGAGCAGTTCTTC. It is translated as CASSFGPDNEQFF.

To note about this clonotype: Germline and junction disagree at one end, which may indicate a read error. This chain connects TRBV5-1 to TRBJ1-1; TRBD1 might be the D (5 bases). CDR3 size: 13 residues. Germline V gene data show CDR1 as SGHRS and CDR2 as YFSETQ. The CDR3 reads CASSLAGGTETFF. CDR3 bases: TGCGCCAGCAGCTTGGCGGGGGGGACTGAAACTTTCTTT.

J is TRBJ2-1 and V is TRBV5-5; weak D call: TRBD2 (6 bases). Trimming took off 4 bases at V and 9 bases at J, with 23 bases between the two ends. The CDR3 contains 16 residues. Germline V lookup: CDR1 SGHKS, CDR2 YYEKEE (reference sequence). CDR3 in amino acids: CASSPRDRRRVGEQFF. Written as DNA, the CDR3 is TGTGCCAGCAGCCCACGAGATAGGCGGAGGGTTGGTGAGCAGTTCTTC.

The chain joins TRBV3-1 to TRBJ2-7; D unresolved. Germline V CDR1 and CDR2: LGHDT, YNNKEL (reference sequence). The CDR3 extends over 14 amino acids. The germline V and J ends were trimmed by 4 bases and 2 bases, with 12 bases remaining between them. CDR3 in DNA: TGTGCCAGCAGCCGAATTGACGGAACCTACGAGCAGTACTTC. Its protein is CASSRIDGTYEQYF.

The V call is TRBV18, the J call TRBJ1-2; D is possibly TRBD1 (5 bases). The V gene lost 3 bases and the J gene lost 0 bases, with 14 bases spanning the gap. CDR3 size: 16 residues. CDR1 is KGHSH and CDR2 is LQKENI in the germline V gene. The CDR3 reads CASSPNPGRANYGYTF. The CDR3 coding sequence is TGTGCCAGCTCACCCAATCCAGGGCGAGCTAACTATGGCTACACCTTC.